The 13 T cell receptor beta chains given below trace back to one sample, sequenced in a study of blood T cell repertoires in COVID-19. Sequenced by immunoSEQ multiplex PCR; TCRdb stores in-frame clones only, minus some. This table holds approximately 99,000 clones, just over 85% found once. Sequenced: peripheral blood. These receptors were obtained from a woman aged 60 to 75 in a cohort sampled during active or convalescent COVID-19.

The chain employs TRBV10-3 and TRBJ1-5; D remains ambiguous. The CDR3 has 14 residues. V was pared by 4 bases and J by 4 bases, with 11 bases between. From germline, CDR1 is ENHRY and CDR2 SYGVKD. The CDR3: CAISGGGTNQPQHF. As DNA, the CDR3 is TGTGCCATCAGTGGCGGCGGAACAAATCAGCCCCAGCATTTT.

The CDR3: CASSAGAGTEAFF. The CDR3 DNA follows: TGCGCCAGCAGCGCAGGGGCTGGCACTGAAGCTTTCTTT. The chain joins TRBV10-1 to TRBJ1-1, with a tentative D call TRBD1 (6 bases). The V end lost 6 bases, the J end lost 4 bases, and 12 bases lay between the germline ends. Germline CDR1 WNHNN, CDR2 SYGVQD (reference sequence). The CDR3 covers 13 residues.

This clone was seen a handful of times. This chain uses TRBV4-1 with TRBJ2-5; D might be TRBD1 (5 bases). Per germline, CDR1 MGHRA and CDR2 YSYEKL. This CDR3 comprises 14 residues. The V gene lost 4 bases and the J gene lost 2 bases, with 11 bases spanning the gap. The CDR3 region has the DNA TGCGCCAGCAGCCCACAGGTTGGGCAAGAGACCCAGTACTTC. It yields the protein CASSPQVGQETQYF.

The chain is built from TRBV28 and TRBJ1-5; 7 bases map to TRBD1. CDR1 and CDR2 (germline): MDHEN, SYDVKM. The junction had 12 bases not matched to a gene; V was cut back by 5 bases and J by 5 bases. The CDR3 is 16 amino acids. The CDR3 nucleotides are TGTGCCAGCAGTCCCAGACAGGGACGAGGGGATCAGCCCCAGCATTTT. This encodes CASSPRQGRGDQPQHF.

This chain joins TRBV5-6 and TRBJ2-5; maybe TRBD1 (6 bases). V gave up 4 bases and J gave up 1 base, with 8 bases separating them. CDR1 SGHDT and CDR2 YYEEEE come from the germline V gene. This CDR3 has 13 residues. This CDR3 is CASSPTGQETQYF. The CDR3 DNA follows: TGTGCCAGCAGCCCGACAGGCCAAGAGACCCAGTACTTC. The whole variable domain, remainder taken from reference TRBV5-6 and TRBJ2-5, is DAGVTQSPTHLIKTRGQQVTLRCSPKSGHDTVSWYQQALGQGPQFIFQYYEEEERQRGNFPDRFSGHQFPNYSSELNVNALLLGDSALYLCASSPTGQETQYFGPGTRLLVL.

This clone has a handful of counts. The chain joins TRBV19 to TRBJ2-2; no clear D gene. Germline CDR1 and CDR2: LNHDA and SQIVND (reference sequence). V was trimmed by 11 bases and J by 0 bases, leaving 10 bases between them. The CDR3 spans 13 residues. The CDR3 here is CACAEANTGELFF. As DNA, the CDR3 is TGTGCCTGCGCAGAGGCGAACACCGGGGAGCTGTTTTTT.

A few counts support this clone. The J gene is TRBJ2-7, the V gene TRBV28, with D maybe TRBD1 (6 bases). Germline-derived CDR1 and CDR2 are MDHEN and SYDVKM. This CDR3 contains 13 residues. Trimming removed 7 bases at V and 0 bases at J, with 10 bases between. The CDR3 loop is CASTDSNSYEQYF. In DNA, the CDR3 is TGTGCCAGCACGGACAGCAACTCCTACGAGCAGTACTTC. The full variable domain, completed using reference TRBV28 and TRBJ2-7, is DVKVTQSSRYLVKRTGEKVFLECVQDMDHENMFWYRQDPGLGLRLIYFSYDVKMKEKGDIPEGYSVSREKKERFSLILESASTNQTSMYLCASTDSNSYEQYFGPGTRLTVT.

This clone was detected a few times. The rearrangement links TRBV6-5 to TRBJ2-1; TRBD2 aligns across 9 bases. The CDR3 loop spans 14 amino acids. CDR1 and CDR2 (germline): MNHEY, SVGAGI. J lost 12 bases, V lost 3 bases, and 9 bases had no gene match. The CDR3 loop is CASSYLAGAGRQFF. In nucleotides, the CDR3 is TGTGCCAGCAGTTATTTAGCGGGGGCCGGGAGGCAGTTCTTC.

The chain combines TRBV6-6 with TRBJ1-4; 7 bases are shared with TRBD1. With 6 bases clipped from V and 7 bases from J, the junction kept 14 bases outside the gene matches. This CDR3 is 16 amino acids long. Germline loops: CDR1 MNHNY, CDR2 SVGAGI (reference sequence). The CDR3 here is CASSGISGQDGEKLFF. The DNA for the CDR3 is TGTGCCAGCAGCGGGATTTCAGGACAGGATGGTGAAAAACTGTTTTTT.

This clone has at least ten counts. The chain employs TRBV29-1 and TRBJ2-1, with D unclear. Germline V gives CDR1 SQVTM, CDR2 ANQGSEA. The CDR3 has 9 amino acids. In DNA, the CDR3 is TGCAGTGATAGCCATGAGCAGTTCTTC. This sequence encodes CSDSHEQFF.

This clone was seen just once. This chain's CDR3 is CASGKGQGYQETQYF. As DNA, the CDR3 is TGTGCCAGCGGTAAGGGACAGGGGTACCAAGAGACCCAGTACTTC. The chain combines TRBV19 with TRBJ2-5, with 10 bases identical to TRBD1. The CDR3 sequence is 15 residues long. CDR1 is LNHDA, CDR2 SQIVND, per germline (reference sequence). The J segment lost 0 bases and the V segment lost 9 bases, leaving 7 bases of the junction unmatched.

V usage is TRBV30 and J usage is TRBJ1-5; 7 positions match TRBD1. Per the germline V gene, CDR1 is GTSNPN and CDR2 is SVGIG (reference sequence). The length of the CDR3 is 13 residues. Losses at the gene ends were 5 bases for V and 1 base for J; bases not matched to a gene: 2. This chain's CDR3 is CAWATGSNQPQHF. The CDR3 DNA reads TGTGCCTGGGCGACAGGGAGCAATCAGCCCCAGCATTTT.

This chain uses TRBV7-9 with TRBJ2-2; no firm D call. This CDR3 contains 14 residues. V shed 2 bases and J shed 1 base, with 5 bases lying between them. The germline V gene has CDR1 SEHNR and CDR2 FQNEAQ (reference sequence). CDR3 protein: CASSLLRNTGELFF. In DNA form, the CDR3 reads TGTGCCAGCAGCTTACTAAGGAACACCGGGGAGCTGTTTTTT.